These T cell receptor beta chains were read from a single sample in a study of blood T cell repertoires in COVID-19. Assay used: immunoSEQ multiplex PCR; TCRdb lists only in-frame clones, some missing. Among around 300,000 clones, roughly 90% were seen once, and the ten largest hold around 2.2%. Sequencing was performed on peripheral blood. These receptors all come from a woman in her 30s with COVID-19, enrolled during active disease. Both conserved end residues are part of each CDR3. Fields, in order: clone size, V gene, D gene, J gene, CDR3 DNA, CDR3 protein. D genes are given only for firm matches. Size tells how often a clone was seen (once, few, many) or the class of an expanded clone, and some rows leave it out.

size: NA
V: TRBV7-9
D: NA
J: TRBJ1-6
DNA: TGTGCCAGCAGCTTAACGCTATCCAATTCACCCCTCCACTTT
CDR3: CASSLTLSNSPLHF

size: NA
V: TRBV6-6
D: TRBD2
J: TRBJ2-7
DNA: TGTGCCAGCAGTTATCGGCTAGCGGAGCAGCAGTACTTC
CDR3: CASSYRLAEQQYF

size: NA
V: TRBV25-1
D: NA
J: TRBJ2-7
DNA: TGTGCCAGCAGTGACGACACGGCCCAGGGGTGGGAGCAGTACTTC
CDR3: CASSDDTAQGWEQYF

size: NA
V: TRBV28
D: TRBD1
J: TRBJ1-1
DNA: TGTGCCAGCAGGAGAGGCAGGGGGCCGAACACTGAAGCTTTCTTT
CDR3: CASRRGRGPNTEAFF

size: NA
V: TRBV6-5
D: TRBD1
J: TRBJ2-5
DNA: TGTGCCAGCGTGGACAGGGGGACTGGTGAGACCCAGTACTTC
CDR3: CASVDRGTGETQYF

size: few
V: TRBV28
D: TRBD2
J: TRBJ2-7
DNA: TGTGCCAGCAGTTCCGGGACTAGAGGCTACGAGCAGTACTTC
CDR3: CASSSGTRGYEQYF

size: NA
V: TRBV24-1
D: TRBD1
J: TRBJ2-2
DNA: TGTGCCACCACGAGGACAGGGGACTACACCGGGGAGCTGTTTTTT
CDR3: CATTRTGDYTGELFF

size: NA
V: TRBV9
D: NA
J: TRBJ1-1
DNA: TGTGCCAGCAGCGTAGGACACATGAACACTGAAGCTTTCTTT
CDR3: CASSVGHMNTEAFF

size: NA
V: TRBV9
D: NA
J: TRBJ2-7
DNA: TGTGCCAGCAGCGTAGATATGAGCTCCTACGAGCAGTACTTC
CDR3: CASSVDMSSYEQYF

size: once
V: TRBV11-2
D: NA
J: TRBJ1-2
DNA: TGTGCCAGCAGCTTTGGGTCCTCGGGCAGGGACTATGGCTACACCTTC
CDR3: CASSFGSSGRDYGYTF

size: NA
V: TRBV2
D: TRBD2
J: TRBJ2-5
DNA: TGTGCCAGCAGTGACCAGCGGGAACCCCAGTACTTC
CDR3: CASSDQREPQYF

size: NA
V: TRBV5-6
D: NA
J: TRBJ1-5
DNA: TGTGCCAGCAGCGCGGGAATACCTAGCAATCAGCCCCAGCATTTT
CDR3: CASSAGIPSNQPQHF

size: NA
V: TRBV2
D: NA
J: TRBJ1-2
DNA: TGTGCCAGCAGGGGGGGATCCTATGGCTACACCTTC
CDR3: CASRGGSYGYTF

size: NA
V: TRBV5-1
D: TRBD1
J: TRBJ1-4
DNA: TGCGCCAGCAGCTGGGGGACAGGGGTGCCTAATGAAAAACTGTTTTTT
CDR3: CASSWGTGVPNEKLFF

size: NA
V: TRBV9
D: NA
J: TRBJ1-6
DNA: TGTGCCAGCAGCGTAGGAGCCCAGGGGAGAACAAATTCACCCCTCCACTTT
CDR3: CASSVGAQGRTNSPLHF

size: once
V: TRBV11-2
D: TRBD2
J: TRBJ2-5
DNA: TGTGCCAGCAGCTCTGGACTAGCGCAAGAGACCCAGTACTTC
CDR3: CASSSGLAQETQYF

size: NA
V: TRBV5-1
D: TRBD2
J: TRBJ2-3
DNA: TGCGCCAGCAGCTTGTTAGCGGGAGTCGGCTCCACAGATACGCAGTATTTT
CDR3: CASSLLAGVGSTDTQYF

size: NA
V: TRBV6-1
D: NA
J: TRBJ1-5
DNA: TGTGCCAGCAGTGACGGGGTAGGTCAGCCCCAGCATTTT
CDR3: CASSDGVGQPQHF

size: NA
V: TRBV5-4
D: TRBD1
J: TRBJ1-4
DNA: TGTGCCAGCAGCTTGAGTCAGGGGGCTGGAAAACTGTTTTTT
CDR3: CASSLSQGAGKLFF

size: NA
V: TRBV7-7
D: TRBD2
J: TRBJ2-2
DNA: TGTGCCAGCAGCTTAGAGCGGGATAACGGGGAGCTGTTTTTT
CDR3: CASSLERDNGELFF

size: NA
V: TRBV9
D: TRBD2
J: TRBJ2-2
DNA: TGTGCCAGCAGCGTAGCAACGGGGGCGGGAGGGCTCACCGGGGAGCTGTTTTTT
CDR3: CASSVATGAGGLTGELFF

size: NA
V: TRBV4-1
D: NA
J: TRBJ2-2
DNA: TGCGCCAGCAGCCAAGTTCTAACCACCGGGGAGCTGTTTTTT
CDR3: CASSQVLTTGELFF

size: NA
V: TRBV11-3
D: NA
J: TRBJ2-3
DNA: TGTGCCAGCAGGAAAGAGACTAGGGATACGCAGTATTTT
CDR3: CASRKETRDTQYF

size: NA
V: TRBV24-1
D: TRBD1
J: TRBJ2-3
DNA: TGTGCCACCAGTGACACCGGGACAGACTACACAGATACGCAGTATTTT
CDR3: CATSDTGTDYTDTQYF

size: NA
V: TRBV5-4
D: NA
J: TRBJ2-3
DNA: TGTGCCAGCAGCCCGCGGACAGATACGCAGTATTTT
CDR3: CASSPRTDTQYF

size: NA
V: TRBV27
D: NA
J: TRBJ2-7
DNA: TGTGCCAGCAGTGCCCCGGGACTCCTCTACGAGCAGTACTTC
CDR3: CASSAPGLLYEQYF

size: NA
V: TRBV3-1/TRBV3-2
D: NA
J: TRBJ2-5
DNA: TGTGCCAGCAGCCAAAGTCCCGGGACAGGCGGGGGGACCCAGTACTTC
CDR3: CASSQSPGTGGGTQYF

size: NA
V: TRBV12-1
D: NA
J: TRBJ2-7
DNA: TGTGCCAGCAGCTTTGCTTTATGGACTAGCGGGAGCCCCCTCTCCGGGTACGAGCAGTACTTC
CDR3: CASSFALWTSGSPLSGYEQYF

size: NA
V: TRBV5-1
D: TRBD1
J: TRBJ2-3
DNA: TGCGCCAGCAGCCCCCGGACAGGGGGCACAGATACGCAGTATTTT
CDR3: CASSPRTGGTDTQYF

size: NA
V: TRBV9
D: TRBD1
J: TRBJ1-1
DNA: TGTGCCAGCAGCGCTAGAGGGACAGACACTGAAGCTTTCTTT
CDR3: CASSARGTDTEAFF

size: NA
V: TRBV3-1/TRBV3-2
D: TRBD1
J: TRBJ1-5
DNA: TGTGCCAGCAGCCCCGGGACAGGGGGCAGTCAGCCCCAGCATTTT
CDR3: CASSPGTGGSQPQHF

size: NA
V: TRBV27
D: TRBD1
J: TRBJ2-7
DNA: TGTGCCAGCAGTCCTCACCGGACAGGGGGCGTTAGCTACGAGCAGTACTTC
CDR3: CASSPHRTGGVSYEQYF

size: NA
V: TRBV11-2
D: NA
J: TRBJ2-5
DNA: TGTGCCAGCAGCCTACAAGAGACCCAGTACTTC
CDR3: CASSLQETQYF

size: NA
V: TRBV24-1
D: NA
J: TRBJ1-5
DNA: TGTGCCACCAGTGCCACGGACCTAACAGGTCAGCCCCAGCATTTT
CDR3: CATSATDLTGQPQHF

size: few
V: TRBV7-9
D: TRBD1
J: TRBJ1-2
DNA: TGTGCCAGCAGCTTAGTTCTCCGGACAGGGGGCGCCTATGGCTACACCTTC
CDR3: CASSLVLRTGGAYGYTF

size: NA
V: TRBV27
D: TRBD1
J: TRBJ2-7
DNA: TGTGCCAGCAGTTTTACTCGACAGGGAAGGGGCGAGCAGTACTTC
CDR3: CASSFTRQGRGEQYF

size: NA
V: TRBV7-6
D: TRBD1
J: TRBJ2-7
DNA: TGTGCCAGCAGCCAGACAGGGGTTAACGAGCAGTACTTC
CDR3: CASSQTGVNEQYF

size: NA
V: TRBV5-1
D: TRBD1
J: TRBJ1-1
DNA: TGCGCCAGCAGCGCGTCCGGGACAGGGAATCCCACTGAAGCTTTCTTT
CDR3: CASSASGTGNPTEAFF

size: NA
V: TRBV27
D: NA
J: TRBJ2-5
DNA: TGTGCCAGCAGGGCCCGATGGGGCACCTCCCCCGAGACCCAGTACTTC
CDR3: CASRARWGTSPETQYF

size: NA
V: TRBV20-1
D: NA
J: TRBJ2-3
DNA: TGCAGTGCTAGTGCGGAGTTCAGCACAGATACGCAGTATTTT
CDR3: CSASAEFSTDTQYF